Below, 27 T cell receptor beta chains from the same sample are listed, as sequenced in a study of blood T cell repertoires in COVID-19 (dated by TCRdb to the early 2020s). The library was produced with the immunoSEQ multiplex PCR assay. TCRdb provides this immuneACCESS table in a form limited to in-frame rearrangements. Some clones are lacking; in checked studies, under half of them reflect an unresolved V gene, and why the rest are absent is not known. The table for this sample lists almost 250,000 clones; around 88% of them were counted only once. The ten largest clones add up to roughly 3.7% of the sample. The sequencing sample was made of PBMCs or T cells enriched from blood (not recorded which). These receptors all stem from a woman aged 25-40 years who had recovered from COVID-19.

The chain is built from TRBV7-8 and TRBJ1-1; D not resolved. V shed 2 bases and J shed 3 bases, with 19 bases lying between them. Germline CDR1 SGHVS, CDR2 FQNEAQ. The CDR3 runs to 17 residues. CDR3 coding DNA: TGTGCCAGCAGCTTAAGGGAGGGCCTAGGGCTTTACACTGAAGCTTTCTTT. This encodes CASSLREGLGLYTEAFF.

The rearrangement joins TRBV5-6 to TRBJ1-1; unclear D gene. V lost 4 bases and J 0 bases, leaving 4 bases between the germline ends. Germline assignment: CDR1 SGHDT and CDR2 YYEEEE. The CDR3 totals 12 residues. CDR3 sequence: CASSGLNTEAFF. The CDR3 coding sequence is TGTGCCAGCAGCGGCCTGAACACTGAAGCTTTCTTT.

The gene calls are TRBV28 and TRBJ1-3; tentatively, D is TRBD1 (6 bases). Per the germline V gene, CDR1 is MDHEN and CDR2 is SYDVKM. The CDR3 runs to 15 residues. Trimming pared 6 bases from V and 4 bases from J, leaving 16 bases between. The CDR3: CASSRLRGGGNTIYF. The DNA of the CDR3 is TGTGCCAGCAGCCGGCTTAGAGGGGGAGGAAACACCATATATTTT. Full variable domain (rest looked up from reference TRBV28 and TRBJ1-3): DVKVTQSSRYLVKRTGEKVFLECVQDMDHENMFWYRQDPGLGLRLIYFSYDVKMKEKGDIPEGYSVSREKKERFSLILESASTNQTSMYLCASSRLRGGGNTIYFGEGSWLTVV.

V and J are TRBV7-2 and TRBJ1-2; TRBD1 aligns across 7 bases. There are 15 residues in the CDR3. The germline CDR1 and CDR2 sequences are SGHTA and FQGNSA. V lost 0 bases, J lost 4 bases, and 5 bases stayed unmatched. The CDR3 region has the DNA TGTGCCAGCAGCTTAGCTGAGGGGGCCAGCTATGGCTACACCTTC. It codes for CASSLAEGASYGYTF.

V is TRBV6-5 and J is TRBJ2-1, with 9 bases lining up with TRBD1. The CDR3 is 14 residues long. Germline V gene sequence: CDR1 MNHEY, CDR2 SVGAGI. The junction had 3 bases not matched to a gene; V was cut back by 4 bases and J by 5 bases. The CDR3 spells CASSSRDRDNEQFF. The DNA for the CDR3 is TGTGCCAGCAGTTCGAGGGACAGGGACAATGAGCAGTTCTTC.

The chain has TRBV5-6 and TRBJ1-3, with 8 bases lining up with TRBD1. This CDR3 is built from 14 residues. Germline loops: CDR1 SGHDT, CDR2 YYEEEE. V dropped 0 bases and J dropped 12; count of bases not matched to a gene: 8. The CDR3 DNA follows: TGTGCCAGCAGCTTGGAACCCCAGGGGGCTATCATATATTTT. Translated, it gives CASSLEPQGAIIYF.

The CDR3 sequence: CASRAGGETTEAFF. CDR3 DNA sequence: TGTGCCAGCAGGGCAGGGGGCGAGACCACTGAAGCTTTCTTT. This sequence joins TRBV7-6 and TRBJ1-1; 8 bases line up with TRBD1. Germline lookup yields CDR1 SGHVS and CDR2 FNYEAQ. This CDR3 has 14 amino acids. V shed 6 bases and J 4 bases; nucleotides not matched to a gene: 7.

The gene calls are TRBV28 and TRBJ1-1; D ambiguous. The CDR3 totals 16 residues. Germline V gives CDR1 MDHEN, CDR2 SYDVKM. Trimming took off 6 bases at V and 6 bases at J, with 23 bases between the two ends. The CDR3 is CASRQNVGGRFAEAFF. The CDR3 nucleotides are TGTGCCAGCAGACAAAATGTAGGAGGGCGCTTTGCTGAAGCTTTCTTT.

The chain employs TRBV10-3 and TRBJ2-1; D gene ambiguous. Trimming stripped 11 bases from V and 3 bases from J, with 14 bases between. This CDR3 comprises 13 residues. The V gene's germline CDR1 is ENHRY and CDR2 SYGVKD. The CDR3 protein is CAHGPPGYNEQFF. The CDR3 nucleotides read TGTGCCCACGGCCCGCCAGGCTACAATGAGCAGTTCTTC.

The chain employs TRBV5-6 and TRBJ1-3, with D tentatively TRBD1 (6 bases). Trimming shortened V by 4 bases and J by 0 bases, and 11 bases separated the two germline ends. The CDR3 contains 15 residues. Germline CDR1 and CDR2: SGHDT and YYEEEE. The CDR3 DNA sequence: TGTGCCAGCAGCCCGACAGGCCTCTCTGGAAACACCATATATTTT. It specifies CASSPTGLSGNTIYF.

The rearrangement joins TRBV15 to TRBJ2-1, with 8 bases lining up with TRBD2. Germline CDR1 and CDR2: LNHNV and YYDKDF (reference sequence). The V gene end was trimmed by 0 bases and the J gene end by 0 bases; junction bases not matched to a gene: 4. The CDR3 extends over 17 amino acids. The CDR3 here is CATSREWTSFSYNEQFF. In DNA, the CDR3 is TGTGCCACCAGCAGAGAATGGACTAGCTTCTCCTACAATGAGCAGTTCTTC.

J is TRBJ2-1 and V is TRBV24-1; weak D call: TRBD2 (6 bases). V gave up 9 bases and J gave up 6 bases, with 8 bases separating them. The CDR3 spans 11 residues. The germline V gene has CDR1 KGHDR and CDR2 SFDVKD. CDR3 nucleotide sequence: TGTGCCACCGGAGGGTTCAATGAGCAGTTCTTC. Its translation: CATGGFNEQFF.

The chain joins TRBV6-2 or TRBV6-3 to TRBJ2-7; 8 bases map to TRBD2. CDR3 length: 17 residues. V was pared by 1 base and J by 3 bases, with 11 bases of the junction left unmatched. The germline V gene encodes CDR1 MNHEY and CDR2 SVGEGT. CDR3 loop: CASSYWDSGGPYYEQYF. The CDR3 nucleotides are TGTGCCAGCAGTTACTGGGACTCGGGGGGGCCCTACTACGAGCAGTACTTC.

V gene TRBV2 combines with J gene TRBJ2-7; D unclear. Per the germline V gene, CDR1 is SNHLY and CDR2 is FYNNEI. Trimming pared 4 bases from V and 1 base from J, leaving 20 bases between. This CDR3 region has 17 residues. CDR3 residues: CASSGRVHRLSSYEQYF. CDR3 coding DNA: TGTGCCAGCAGTGGTCGGGTACATAGACTGTCATCCTACGAGCAGTACTTC. Filled out from reference TRBV2 and TRBJ2-7, the complete variable domain reads EPEVTQTPSHQVTQMGQEVILRCVPISNHLYFYWYRQILGQKVEFLVSFYNNEISEKSEIFDDQFSVERPDGSNFTLKIRSTKLEDSAMYFCASSGRVHRLSSYEQYFGPGTRLTVT.

The chain combines TRBV7-2 with TRBJ1-2, with D uncertain. This CDR3 contains 14 residues. Germline V CDR1 and CDR2: SGHTA, FQGNSA. The V and J ends lost 0 bases and 8 bases respectively, with 13 bases between them. Here the CDR3 reads CASSLAGKAGGYTF. Written as DNA, the CDR3 is TGTGCCAGCAGCTTAGCGGGCAAAGCTGGAGGCTACACCTTC. Complete variable domain (other parts from reference TRBV7-2 and TRBJ1-2): GAGVSQSPSNKVTEKGKDVELRCDPISGHTALYWYRQSLGQGLEFLIYFQGNSAPDKSGLPSDRFSAERTGGSVSTLTIQRTQQEDSAVYLCASSLAGKAGGYTFGSGTRLTVV.

The V and J genes are TRBV10-3 and TRBJ1-6; D remains ambiguous. CDR3 length equals 15 residues. V was trimmed by 0 bases and J by 9 bases, leaving 12 bases between them. Per the germline V gene, CDR1 is ENHRY and CDR2 is SYGVKD. Here the CDR3 reads CAISESSGRVSPLHF. The CDR3 region has the DNA TGTGCCATCAGTGAGTCGTCCGGGAGGGTTTCACCCCTCCACTTT.

The rearrangement links TRBV5-1 to TRBJ2-2; TRBD2 is a possible D gene (6 bases). This CDR3 contains 15 residues. Trimming pared 5 bases from V and 2 bases from J, leaving 13 bases between. Germline CDR1 is SGHRS and CDR2 is YFSETQ. CDR3 sequence (DNA): TGCGCCAGCAGTCGGAGTAGCGGAAACACCGGGGAGCTGTTTTTT. This codes for CASSRSSGNTGELFF.

The V gene is TRBV24-1, the J gene TRBJ2-5, with TRBD2 identical over 13 bases. The V segment lost 5 bases and the J segment 5 bases; nucleotides outside the gene matches: 7. From germline, CDR1 is KGHDR and CDR2 SFDVKD. This CDR3 spans 16 amino acids. The CDR3 DNA sequence: TGTGCCACCAGTGGCTGGACTAGCGGGAGTCGCGAGACCCAGTACTTC. Amino acid sequence: CATSGWTSGSRETQYF.

This clone occurred once. The chain is built from TRBV7-9 and TRBJ2-3, with 9 bases aligning to TRBD2. Germline V gives CDR1 SEHNR, CDR2 FQNEAQ (reference sequence). The CDR3 is 15 amino acids. Trimming took 5 bases from V and 0 from J; bases not matched to a gene: 3. The CDR3 nucleotides are TGTGCCAGCAGCCCCACTAGCGGGAGCACAGATACGCAGTATTTT. This codes for CASSPTSGSTDTQYF.

This clone was observed a few times. The V gene is TRBV6-5, the J gene TRBJ1-1; the D gene is possibly TRBD1 (5 bases). Germline lookup yields CDR1 MNHEY and CDR2 SVGAGI. The germline V and J ends were trimmed by 6 bases and 2 bases, with 16 bases remaining between them. This CDR3 is 15 amino acids long. The CDR3 nucleotides read TGTGCCAGCAGACCCCCCCAGGGCAGTAACACTGAAGCTTTCTTT. Translation: CASRPPQGSNTEAFF.

A few counts support this clone. The chain uses TRBV5-4 and TRBJ1-2; D is uncertain. Trimming left V 1 base short and J 3 bases short, with 10 bases between. Germline CDR1 reads SGHNT; CDR2 reads YYREEE (reference sequence). The CDR3 has 14 residues. CDR3 sequence reads: CASSLSGSDYGYTF. CDR3 coding DNA: TGTGCCAGCAGCTTGAGTGGCAGTGACTATGGCTACACCTTC.

The CDR3 DNA reads TGTGCCAGTAATGGCCAGGGCTTTAAGAACACTGAAGCTTTCTTT. Translated, it gives CASNGQGFKNTEAFF. The V gene is TRBV28, the J gene TRBJ1-1, with D possibly TRBD1 on 5 matching bases. Germline loops: CDR1 MDHEN, CDR2 SYDVKM. V lost 9 bases to trimming and J lost 1 base, with 18 bases between them. CDR3 length: 15 residues.

V usage is TRBV28 and J usage is TRBJ1-1; maybe TRBD1 (6 bases). Germline assignment: CDR1 MDHEN and CDR2 SYDVKM. The CDR3 is made up of 13 amino acids. V lost 7 bases and J 5 bases, leaving 14 bases between the germline ends. The CDR3 protein is CASTTPRGTEAFF. The CDR3 nucleotides are TGTGCCAGCACCACGCCGAGGGGGACTGAAGCTTTCTTT.

This clone appeared a single time. The rearrangement uses TRBV24-1 and TRBJ1-1, with unresolved D. CDR1 KGHDR and CDR2 SFDVKD come from the germline V gene. Trimming pared 6 bases from V and 0 bases from J, leaving 10 bases between. The CDR3 consists of 14 residues. The CDR3 coding sequence is TGTGCCACCAGTTTGGGCGGGATGAACACTGAAGCTTTCTTT. This sequence encodes CATSLGGMNTEAFF.

This chain joins TRBV15 and TRBJ2-3; 11 bases match TRBD2. Trimming took 0 bases from V and 6 from J; bases not matched to a gene: 5. CDR3 length: 16 amino acids. Germline V lookup: CDR1 LNHNV, CDR2 YYDKDF (reference sequence). CDR3 in amino acids: CATSRDIAGGVDTQYF. CDR3 DNA: TGTGCCACCAGCAGAGACATAGCGGGAGGGGTGGATACGCAGTATTTT.

This chain links TRBV7-2 with TRBJ2-1; TRBD2 is a possible D gene (5 bases). V was shortened by 4 bases and J by 6 bases, with 10 bases between the two germline ends. This CDR3 is built from 13 residues. Germline V CDR1 and CDR2: SGHTA, FQGNSA. DNA for the CDR3: TGTGCCAGCAGCTGGTCTCGGGGCAATGAGCAGTTCTTC. Translated: CASSWSRGNEQFF.

The V call is TRBV28, the J call TRBJ2-2; TRBD2 agrees at 7 bases. This CDR3 contains 15 residues. The germline V gene has CDR1 MDHEN and CDR2 SYDVKM. V shed 8 bases and J 5 bases; nucleotides not matched to a gene: 11. This CDR3 reads CASEMRRGGTGELFF. CDR3 coding DNA: TGTGCCAGCGAAATGAGGAGGGGAGGGACCGGGGAGCTGTTTTTT.